These 25 T cell receptor beta chains were sequenced from one sample in a study of T cells in Graves' hyperthyroidism and ophthalmopathy. TCR beta CDR3 region amplification was performed from RNA transcripts. During a first-round RT-PCR of the TCR CDR3, the HTBI primer set was used. TCRdb itself ran the multiplex PCR reads through MiXCR, one entry per CDR3 protein. The repertoire includes hundreds of thousands of distinct CDR3 sequences, approximately 14% of them detected once, and 13% to 15% sits in the top ten. The sample taken for sequencing was blood. The receptors were gathered from a woman aged 18-29 years with Graves' hyperthyroidism.

Many counts were recorded for this clonotype. V usage is TRBV15 and J usage is TRBJ2-5; D is possibly TRBD2 (5 bases). Germline values: CDR1 LNHNV, CDR2 YYDKDF (reference sequence). This CDR3 spans 15 amino acids. The V and J ends lost 0 bases and 8 bases respectively, with 16 bases between them. CDR3 sequence: CATSREGGRVNTQYF. CDR3 DNA: TGTGCCACCAGCAGAGAAGGAGGCAGAGTGAATACCCAGTACTTC.

The rearrangement uses TRBV28 and TRBJ1-3; 12 bases map to TRBD1. The CDR3 extends over 18 amino acids. Germline V lookup: CDR1 MDHEN, CDR2 SYDVKM. V trimming: 0 bases; J trimming: 4 bases; junction bases outside the gene matches: 7. Here the CDR3 reads CASSLWGQGARRGNTIYF. The CDR3 DNA sequence: TGTGCCAGCAGTTTATGGGGACAGGGGGCTCGTCGAGGAAACACCATATATTTT. The variable domain in full, with the rest retrieved from reference TRBV28 and TRBJ1-3, is DVKVTQSSRYLVKRTGEKVFLECVQDMDHENMFWYRQDPGLGLRLIYFSYDVKMKEKGDIPEGYSVSREKKERFSLILESASTNQTSMYLCASSLWGQGARRGNTIYFGEGSWLTVV.

This clonotype was seen ten or more times. The chain is built from TRBV5-1 and TRBJ2-7, with D possibly being TRBD2 (6 bases). The CDR3 runs to 12 residues. V lost 2 bases and J lost 5, with 8 bases in between. Per the germline V gene, CDR1 is SGHRS and CDR2 is YFSETQ. The CDR3 spells CASSLTSNEQYF. DNA for the CDR3: TGCGCCAGCAGCTTAACTAGCAACGAGCAGTACTTC.

There are many counts of this clonotype. This rearrangement joins TRBV24-1 to TRBJ1-1; 10 bases are shared with TRBD1. The germline V gene has CDR1 KGHDR and CDR2 SFDVKD. This CDR3 spans 17 amino acids. V lost 2 bases, J lost 10 bases, and 15 bases stayed unmatched. Written as DNA, the CDR3 is TGTGCCACCAGTGATTCCCCAACCGGGACAGGGGAGTTTAGAGCTTTCTTT. It translates to CATSDSPTGTGEFRAFF.

The count of this clonotype is one. V usage is TRBV6-2 or TRBV6-3 and J usage is TRBJ2-1; 11 bases are a match to TRBD2. With 6 bases clipped from V and 7 bases from J, the junction kept 17 bases outside the gene matches. CDR3 length: 18 amino acids. Germline V gene data show CDR1 as MNHEY and CDR2 as SVGEGT. The CDR3 loop is CASSPRDRVASGRNEQFF. CDR3 nucleotide sequence: TGTGCCAGCAGCCCCCGGGACAGGGTGGCTAGCGGGAGGAATGAGCAGTTCTTC.

This chain uses TRBV20-1 with TRBJ1-2; 10 bases agree with TRBD1. CDR1 is DFQATT and CDR2 is SNEGSKA in the germline V gene (reference sequence). The CDR3 has 14 residues. Germline trimming cut 6 bases from V and 4 bases from J; bases unmatched to any gene: 8. The CDR3 is CSATRTGGSYGYTF. The CDR3 DNA reads as TGCAGTGCAACCCGGACAGGGGGTAGCTATGGCTACACCTTC.

This clonotype was observed many times. V usage is TRBV7-8 and J usage is TRBJ2-5; the match to TRBD1 covers 10 bases. CDR1 is SGHVS, CDR2 FQNEAQ, per germline. The V segment lost 5 bases and the J segment 5 bases; nucleotides outside the gene matches: 8. The CDR3 totals 15 residues. The CDR3 nucleotides are TGTGCCAGCAGCACCCGACAGGGGGCTATGGAGACCCAGTACTTC. The encoded protein is CASSTRQGAMETQYF.

This clonotype was counted many times. V and J are TRBV28 and TRBJ2-1, with 9 bases that match TRBD2. Germline V gene lookup returns CDR1 MDHEN and CDR2 SYDVKM. The CDR3 has 15 amino acids. The trim removed 5 bases at V and 3 bases at J, leaving 5 bases unmatched. In DNA form, the CDR3 reads TGTGCCAGCAGTGTAGCGGGAGTGAGCTACAATGAGCAGTTCTTC. Translation: CASSVAGVSYNEQFF. The full variable domain, its missing parts supplied by reference TRBV28 and TRBJ2-1, is DVKVTQSSRYLVKRTGEKVFLECVQDMDHENMFWYRQDPGLGLRLIYFSYDVKMKEKGDIPEGYSVSREKKERFSLILESASTNQTSMYLCASSVAGVSYNEQFFGPGTRLTVL.

Ten or more counts support this clonotype. This chain links TRBV5-1 with TRBJ2-7; 8 bases map to TRBD2. Germline CDR1 SGHRS, CDR2 YFSETQ. This CDR3 contains 16 residues. After removal of 4 bases from V and 2 bases from J, the junction contained 11 bases not matched to a gene. CDR3 sequence reads: CASSRGLAGKTYEQYF. As DNA, the CDR3 is TGCGCCAGCAGCAGGGGATTAGCGGGGAAGACCTACGAGCAGTACTTC. Full variable domain (rest looked up from reference TRBV5-1 and TRBJ2-7): KAGVTQTPRYLIKTRGQQVTLSCSPISGHRSVSWYQQTPGQGLQFLFEYFSETQRNKGNFPGRFSGRQFSNSRSEMNVSTLELGDSALYLCASSRGLAGKTYEQYFGPGTRLTVT.

This clonotype was counted between two and nine times. The gene calls are TRBV12-3 or TRBV12-4 and TRBJ1-5; D is ambiguous. The CDR3 covers 14 residues. V was shortened by 4 bases and J by 3 bases, with 10 bases between the two germline ends. The CDR3 is CASSSRGNNQPQHF. The CDR3 DNA is TGTGCCAGCAGTTCACGGGGTAACAATCAGCCCCAGCATTTT.

This clonotype was recorded at least ten times. The CDR3: CSASVQGAGYTQYF. For the CDR3, the DNA is TGCAGTGCTAGCGTACAGGGGGCAGGGTATACGCAGTATTTT. The chain couples TRBV20-1 to TRBJ2-3; 9 positions agree with TRBD1. The germline CDR1 and CDR2 sequences are DFQATT and SNEGSKA (reference sequence). The V and J ends lost 3 bases and 7 bases, in that order; junction bases with no gene match: 8. The CDR3 sequence is 14 residues long.

The chain has TRBV28 and TRBJ2-5, with D possibly matching TRBD2 (7 bases). Trimming took off 6 bases at V and 1 base at J, with 21 bases between the two ends. This CDR3 region has 17 residues. Germline CDR1 and CDR2: MDHEN and SYDVKM. CDR3 coding DNA: TGTGCCAGCAGCTTGGGGGGGGTGGGGGGCCTCCAAGAGACCCAGTACTTC. This codes for CASSLGGVGGLQETQYF. Full variable domain (missing parts from reference TRBV28 and TRBJ2-5): DVKVTQSSRYLVKRTGEKVFLECVQDMDHENMFWYRQDPGLGLRLIYFSYDVKMKEKGDIPEGYSVSREKKERFSLILESASTNQTSMYLCASSLGGVGGLQETQYFGPGTRLLVL.

V and J are TRBV4-1 and TRBJ2-7; a weak D match, TRBD1 (6 bases). Germline V gene sequence: CDR1 MGHRA, CDR2 YSYEKL. Trimming stripped 8 bases from V and 3 bases from J, with 20 bases between. The CDR3 runs to 15 residues. The CDR3 DNA reads as TGCGCCAGCGCCCCTACCGAAACAGGGCGCTACGAGCAGTACTTC. Its translation is CASAPTETGRYEQYF.

About this clonotype itself: Just one base apart from a much larger clone, this may be a read error. This CDR3 reads CASSQGARVVEQYF. CDR3 nucleotides: TGTGCCAGCAGCCAAGGTGCGAGAGTGGTCGAGCAGTACTTC. V is TRBV3-1 and J is TRBJ2-7; no clear D. V was shortened by 1 base and J by 6 bases, with 13 bases between the two germline ends. Germline CDR1 and CDR2: LGHDT and YNNKEL (reference sequence). The CDR3 is 14 residues long.

The gene calls are TRBV9 and TRBJ2-1; no reliable D call. Trimming pared 1 base from V and 10 bases from J, leaving 15 bases between. The germline V gene encodes CDR1 SGDLS and CDR2 YYNGEE. This CDR3 has 14 amino acids. CDR3 loop: CASSVLPGPWEQFF. The CDR3 DNA reads as TGTGCCAGCAGCGTACTCCCGGGTCCTTGGGAGCAGTTCTTC.

The chain joins TRBV2 to TRBJ1-2; D gene ambiguous. CDR3 length equals 18 residues. Looked up from germline, CDR1 is SNHLY and CDR2 is FYNNEI. V was clipped by 2 bases and J by 4 bases, with 23 bases between them. The CDR3 is CASSESSVLEDLSYGYTF. As DNA, the CDR3 is TGTGCCAGCAGTGAATCCTCCGTACTAGAAGACCTCTCCTATGGCTACACCTTC.

The V call is TRBV6-1, the J call TRBJ1-2; 7 bases are shared with TRBD1. Germline V lookup: CDR1 MNHNS, CDR2 SASEGT. The length of the CDR3 is 12 residues. V shed 7 bases, J shed 4 bases, and the junction held 3 bases outside the gene matches. CDR3 in DNA: TGTGCCAGCACAGGGGGGGTCTATGGCTACACCTTC. Residues: CASTGGVYGYTF.

This clonotype came up a few times. The chain is built from TRBV3-1 and TRBJ2-5; weak D call: TRBD1 (6 bases). Germline V CDR1 and CDR2: LGHDT, YNNKEL (reference sequence). Trimming stripped 6 bases from V and 4 bases from J, with 21 bases between. The CDR3 covers 16 residues. CDR3 in amino acids: CASRPTGPLGGETQYF. CDR3 DNA sequence: TGTGCCAGCAGACCGACCGGGCCCCTAGGGGGAGAGACCCAGTACTTC.

This clonotype appeared a few times. The chain carries TRBV29-1 and TRBJ2-3, with 8 bases aligning to TRBD2. With 5 bases clipped from V and 1 base from J, the junction kept 5 bases outside the gene matches. There are 14 residues in the CDR3. Germline assignment: CDR1 SQVTM and CDR2 ANQGSEA. DNA for the CDR3: TGCAGCGTTCAACGGGGGGGCGGCACAGATACGCAGTATTTT. Its translation: CSVQRGGGTDTQYF.

The V call is TRBV28, the J call TRBJ1-5; maybe TRBD1 (5 bases). Trimming cost V 7 bases and J 4 bases, with 8 bases left between them. The CDR3 is 12 amino acids. From germline, CDR1 is MDHEN and CDR2 SYDVKM. CDR3 loop: CASIRGNQPQHF. Written as DNA, the CDR3 is TGTGCCAGCATAAGGGGAAATCAGCCCCAGCATTTT. Full variable domain (outside the CDR3, taken from reference TRBV28 and TRBJ1-5): DVKVTQSSRYLVKRTGEKVFLECVQDMDHENMFWYRQDPGLGLRLIYFSYDVKMKEKGDIPEGYSVSREKKERFSLILESASTNQTSMYLCASIRGNQPQHFGDGTRLSIL.

The chain is built from TRBV20-1 and TRBJ2-3; 7 bases fit TRBD2. Germline loops: CDR1 DFQATT, CDR2 SNEGSKA (reference sequence). Losses at the gene ends were 0 bases for V and 2 bases for J; bases not matched to a gene: 8. The CDR3 sequence is 16 residues long. This chain's CDR3 is CSARDWSRGDTDTQYF. Here the CDR3 DNA reads TGCAGTGCTAGAGATTGGAGCCGGGGGGACACAGATACGCAGTATTTT.

This clonotype was seen ten or more times. The DNA of the CDR3 is TGTGCCAGCAGGAAACAACTAGCGGGCCAAGAGACCCAGTACTTC. Its translation: CASRKQLAGQETQYF. This chain links TRBV2 with TRBJ2-5; TRBD2 matches 9 bases. Germline trimming cut 6 bases from V and 1 base from J; bases unmatched to any gene: 6. Looked up from germline, CDR1 is SNHLY and CDR2 is FYNNEI. The CDR3 is made up of 15 amino acids. The whole variable domain, filled in from reference TRBV2 and TRBJ2-5, reads EPEVTQTPSHQVTQMGQEVILRCVPISNHLYFYWYRQILGQKVEFLVSFYNNEISEKSEIFDDQFSVERPDGSNFTLKIRSTKLEDSAMYFCASRKQLAGQETQYFGPGTRLLVL.

This clonotype was seen ten or more times. The genes are TRBV20-1 and TRBJ2-5; TRBD2 agrees at 10 bases. V gave up 0 bases and J gave up 5 bases; unmatched junction bases: 6. The CDR3 consists of 15 residues. Germline loops: CDR1 DFQATT, CDR2 SNEGSKA (reference sequence). CDR3 amino acids: CSARDERGGRETQYF. The DNA for the CDR3 is TGCAGTGCTAGAGACGAGCGGGGGGGCCGTGAGACCCAGTACTTC.

This rearrangement joins TRBV7-2 to TRBJ2-7; 8 bases are a match to TRBD1. J gave up 1 base and V 5 bases, and 10 bases lay outside the gene matches. There are 16 residues in the CDR3. Germline V CDR1 and CDR2: SGHTA, FQGNSA. The CDR3 DNA reads as TGTGCCAGCAGCCCTGCGGGCAGGGGGCTATCCTACGAGCAGTACTTC. Translation gives CASSPAGRGLSYEQYF.

On this clonotype: A far larger clone is just one base off, so this is likely a read error. The rearrangement joins TRBV5-1 to TRBJ2-1; D may be TRBD1 (5 bases). This CDR3 region has 15 residues. Per the germline V gene, CDR1 is SGHRS and CDR2 is YFSETQ. The CDR3 sequence: CASGLAGPSYNEQFF. The CDR3 region has the DNA TGCGCCAGCGGCTTGGCAGGGCCCTCCTACAATGAGCAGTTCTTC.